Shown below are 2 T cell receptor beta chains from a single sample sequenced in a study of metastatic and nonmetastatic thyroid tumors. All patients were untreated before thyroid surgery. MiXCR reprocessed the PCR reads for TCRdb. This sample has some 6,900 clones; around 30% occur once, and the top ten carry just under 30%. The specimen sequenced was tumor tissue. These receptor sequences come from a female donor with papillary thyroid cancer or a benign thyroid nodule (not recorded which). Some clones in this sample may be carry-over from other donors' samples.

This clone was detected only once. V is TRBV7-2 and J is TRBJ1-4; TRBD1 matches at 11 bases. CDR1 SGHTA and CDR2 FQGNSA come from the germline V gene. The CDR3 is 15 amino acids. The J segment lost 5 bases and the V segment lost 5 bases, leaving 4 bases of the junction unmatched. CDR3 protein: CASSPDRGRNEKLFF. The CDR3 DNA sequence: TGTGCCAGCAGCCCGGACAGGGGGCGGAATGAAAAACTGTTTTTT.

The chain links TRBV20-1 to TRBJ2-5; D tentatively fits TRBD1 or TRBD2 (6 bases each). Trimming stripped 4 bases from V and 1 base from J, with 19 bases between. The germline CDR1 and CDR2 sequences are DFQATT and SNEGSKA (reference sequence). This CDR3 has 16 residues. The CDR3 DNA follows: TGCAGTGCTATCTCGGGGGCTAGCGTAGGCCAAGAGACCCAGTACTTC. Translating gives CSAISGASVGQETQYF.